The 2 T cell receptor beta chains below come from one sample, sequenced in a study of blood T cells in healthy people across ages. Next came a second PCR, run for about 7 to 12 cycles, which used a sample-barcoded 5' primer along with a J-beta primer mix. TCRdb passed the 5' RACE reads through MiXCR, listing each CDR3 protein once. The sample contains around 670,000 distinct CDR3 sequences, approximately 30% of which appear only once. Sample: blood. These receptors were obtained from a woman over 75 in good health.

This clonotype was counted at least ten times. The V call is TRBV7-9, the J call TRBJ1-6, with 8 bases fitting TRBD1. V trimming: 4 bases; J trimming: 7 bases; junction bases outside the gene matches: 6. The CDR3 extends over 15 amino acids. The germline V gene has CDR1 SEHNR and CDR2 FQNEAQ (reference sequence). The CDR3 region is CASSSIGQGNSPLHF. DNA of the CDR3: TGTGCCAGCAGCTCAATCGGACAGGGCAATTCACCCCTCCACTTT.

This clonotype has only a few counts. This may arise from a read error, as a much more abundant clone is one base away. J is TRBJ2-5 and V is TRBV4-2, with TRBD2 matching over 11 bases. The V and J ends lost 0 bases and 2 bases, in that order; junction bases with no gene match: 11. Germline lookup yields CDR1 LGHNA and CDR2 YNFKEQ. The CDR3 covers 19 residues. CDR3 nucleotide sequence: TGTGCCAGCAGCCAAGATACCATGACTAGCGGGGATCCGCAAGAGACCCAGTACTTC. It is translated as CASSQDTMTSGDPQETQYF.